The 32 T cell receptor beta chains given below trace back to one sample, sequenced in a study of T cells in women clearing cervical HPV infection. Assay: immunoSEQ multiplex PCR; the TCRdb copy retains only in-frame clones and omits some. The table lists roughly 22,000 clones. The sequenced sample was blood buffy coat. Every receptor here comes from a woman between 18 and 75 years old with a cervical HPV16 infection that either progressed to CIN3+ or cleared (not recorded which).

Concerning this clone: From the germline J gene comes the end of the CDR3, since the read stops 3 residues before it. The chain joins TRBV11-2 to TRBJ2-1; the match to TRBD2 covers 7 bases. Per the germline V gene, CDR1 is SGHAT and CDR2 is FQNNGV. With V trimmed by 5 bases and J by 4 bases, 8 bases remained unmatched. This CDR3 is built from 15 residues. CDR3 sequence: CASSTRDYPYNEQFF. The CDR3 bases that were read are TGTGCCAGCAGCACCCGGGACTACCCATACAATGAG.

The CDR3 loop is CAWGTGRSGNTIYF. CDR3 bases read: TGTGCCTGGGGCACAGGTCGGTCTGGAAACACC. The rearrangement links TRBV30 to TRBJ1-3, with D maybe TRBD1 (5 bases). The CDR3 extends 3 residues past the end of the read, so its final part is completed from the germline J gene. The V and J ends lost 5 bases and 1 base respectively, with 12 bases between them. The CDR3 totals 14 residues. Germline CDR1 and CDR2: GTSNPN and SVGIG (reference sequence).

As to this clone: The missing CDR3 end, 3 residues past where the read stops, is filled in from the germline J gene. The rearrangement links TRBV27 to TRBJ1-4; the match to TRBD1 covers 7 bases. CDR3 size: 13 residues. Germline CDR1 reads MNHEY; CDR2 reads SMNVEV (reference sequence). CDR3 amino acids: CASSFRRGQPLFF. The CDR3 bases that were read are TGTGCCAGCAGTTTTAGAAGGGGGCAACCA.

Comments on this clone: The CDR3 goes on 3 residues after the read ends, and that part is filled in from the germline J gene. The chain uses TRBV5-1 and TRBJ1-1; 8 bases line up with TRBD1. The CDR3 totals 14 residues. CDR1 is SGHRS, CDR2 YFSETQ, per germline. Trimming took 4 bases from V and 7 from J; bases not matched to a gene: 9. The sequenced part of the CDR3 DNA is TGCGCCAGCAGCAGACGGACAGGGATCGGTGAA. Translated: CASSRRTGIGE. From start to end, the CDR3 is CASSRRTGIGEAFF.

Details on this clone: The read finishes 3 residues shy of the CDR3 end, and the germline J gene is used to complete it. The chain is built from TRBV18 and TRBJ1-4; 8 nucleotides agree with TRBD1. CDR1 is KGHSH, CDR2 LQKENI, per germline. This CDR3 is built from 17 residues. CDR3 bases read: TGTGCCAGCTCACCATACAGGGGGGGCTCTGGGGCCAACGTA. Protein product: CASSPYRGGSGANV. The CDR3 as a whole reads CASSPYRGGSGANVLFF. Filled out from reference TRBV18 and TRBJ1-4, the complete variable domain reads NAGVMQNPRHLVRRRGQEARLRCSPMKGHSHVYWYRQLPEEGLKFMVYLQKENIIDESGMPKERFSAEFPKEGPSILRIQQVVRGDSAAYFCASSPYRGGSGANVLFFGSGTQLSVL.

Of note for this clone: The sequence runs out 3 residues before the end of the CDR3; the remainder is reconstructed from the germline J gene. This rearrangement joins TRBV6-1 to TRBJ2-5; 7 nucleotides agree with TRBD1. The V segment lost 4 bases and the J segment 3 bases; nucleotides outside the gene matches: 8. CDR3 size: 15 residues. CDR1 is MNHNS and CDR2 is SASEGT in the germline V gene. The sequenced part of the CDR3 DNA is TGTGCCAGCAGTGGGACAGGATCTCCCGAAGAGACC. This codes for CASSGTGSPEET. The CDR3 in its entirety is CASSGTGSPEETQYF.

In regard to this clone: One end of the junction is discordant with germline, which a read error may explain. Here the CDR3 reads CASSQGGTGGTQYF. The DNA read from the CDR3 is TGCGCCAGCAGCCAAGGAGGAACAGGAGGTACG. This chain joins TRBV4-2 and TRBJ2-3; D assignment may be TRBD1 or TRBD2 (5 bases each). The read halts 3 residues ahead of the CDR3 end, with the missing end drawn from the germline J gene. There are 14 residues in the CDR3. Germline V lookup: CDR1 LGHNA, CDR2 YNFKEQ.

Turning to this clone: The missing CDR3 end, 3 residues past where the read stops, is filled in from the germline J gene. V usage is TRBV14 and J usage is TRBJ2-3; D call uncertain. CDR1 SGHDN and CDR2 FVKESK come from the germline V gene. This CDR3 has 15 residues. CDR3: CASSQVASAVETQYF. CDR3 DNA, as far as it was read: TGTGCCAGCAGCCAAGTTGCCAGCGCGGTGGAGACG.

In the case of this clone: The read halts 3 residues ahead of the CDR3 end, with the missing end drawn from the germline J gene. The genes are TRBV19 and TRBJ2-6, with 15 bases that match TRBD2. V lost 2 bases to trimming and J lost 2 bases; unmatched junction nucleotides: 4. The germline CDR1 and CDR2 sequences are LNHDA and SQIVND (reference sequence). The CDR3 runs to 19 residues. CDR3 loop: CASSIWTSGRAAGANVLTF. The sequenced part of the CDR3 DNA is TGTGCCAGTAGTATATGGACTAGCGGGAGGGCCGCTGGGGCCAACGTC.

Comment on this clone: The read is 3 residues too short to cover the CDR3 end, so that end is filled in from the germline J gene. This chain connects TRBV6-1 to TRBJ2-6; TRBD1 is a possible D gene (5 bases). The V gene lost 2 bases and the J gene lost 3 bases, with 11 bases spanning the gap. Germline assignment: CDR1 MNHNS and CDR2 SASEGT. The CDR3 totals 16 residues. The CDR3 reads CASSEIRVFGANVLTF. The sequenced CDR3 bases are TGTGCCAGCAGTGAAATCAGGGTTTTTGGGGCCAACGTC.

With regard to this clone: The read comes to an end 3 residues before the CDR3 does, leaving the germline J gene to fill in the end. V and J are TRBV6-1 and TRBJ1-2; D is undetermined. Trimming removed 3 bases from V and 4 bases from J, with 12 bases in between. Germline V gene lookup returns CDR1 MNHNS and CDR2 SASEGT. This CDR3 comprises 14 residues. CDR3 DNA (partial): TGTGCCAGCAGTGATGGAGGCGGAGTCTATGGC. This sequence encodes CASSDGGGVYG. The whole CDR3 region reads CASSDGGGVYGYTF.

Considering frequency, this clone is medium-sized. The CDR3 end lies 3 residues beyond the end of the read and is filled in from the germline J gene. The J gene is TRBJ2-3, the V gene TRBV30; TRBD2 matches at 12 bases. There are 15 residues in the CDR3. V trimming: 1 base; J trimming: 4 bases; junction bases outside the gene matches: 3. The germline V gene encodes CDR1 GTSNPN and CDR2 SVGIG (reference sequence). The CDR3 here is CAWSAGLAGSDTQYF. CDR3 DNA (partial): TGTGCCTGGAGTGCAGGACTAGCGGGGTCAGATACG.

Concerning this clone itself: The CDR3 end lies 3 residues beyond the end of the read and is filled in from the germline J gene. The V gene is TRBV7-9, the J gene TRBJ1-2, with D tentatively TRBD1 (5 bases). This CDR3 is built from 15 residues. Germline V gene lookup returns CDR1 SEHNR and CDR2 FQNEAQ (reference sequence). The CDR3 here is CASSSGLAGDYDYTF. The DNA read from the CDR3 is TGTGCCAGCAGCTCGGGACTAGCGGGAGACTACGAC.

On this clone: The DNA ends 3 residues before the CDR3 does, and the rest of the CDR3 is filled in from the germline J gene. This chain uses TRBV19 with TRBJ1-2, with unresolved D. This CDR3 spans 17 amino acids. Looked up from germline, CDR1 is LNHDA and CDR2 is SQIVND (reference sequence). CDR3: CASSIDRAGEIADTYTF. The sequenced part of the CDR3 DNA is TGTGCCAGTAGTATAGACCGGGCGGGAGAAATCGCAGATACC.

To note about this clone: The read gets to within 3 residues of the CDR3 end, and the germline J gene fills in the rest. This rearrangement joins TRBV19 to TRBJ2-3, with 12 bases identical to TRBD1. The length of the CDR3 is 16 residues. Germline CDR1 reads LNHDA; CDR2 reads SQIVND (reference sequence). CDR3 protein: CASSTQGQGAGETQYF. The CDR3 DNA, read in part, is TGTGCCAGTAGTACACAGGGACAGGGGGCAGGAGAGACG.

Notes on this clone: A read error may account for a junction end that differs from germline. The read finishes 3 residues shy of the CDR3 end, and the germline J gene is used to complete it. This chain links TRBV7-9 with TRBJ2-3; no clear D gene. This CDR3 comprises 14 residues. Germline CDR1 and CDR2: SEHNR and FQNEAQ (reference sequence). CDR3 sequence reads: CASSLASPADAQYF. The sequenced CDR3 bases are TGTGCCAGCAGCTTAGCTAGCCCCGCAGATGCG.

Concerning this clone: Sequencing ends 3 residues short of the CDR3 end; the germline J gene provides the rest. The rearrangement joins TRBV30 to TRBJ1-1; D is uncertain. CDR3 length: 12 residues. CDR1 is GTSNPN and CDR2 is SVGIG in the germline V gene (reference sequence). V was shortened by 2 bases and J by 3 bases, with 7 bases between the two germline ends. CDR3: CAWSLTYTEAFF. The part of the CDR3 DNA that was read is TGTGCCTGGAGTTTAACATACACTGAA.

Comment on this clone: The read halts 3 residues ahead of the CDR3 end, with the missing end drawn from the germline J gene. The V gene is TRBV5-4, the J gene TRBJ2-1, with TRBD2 identical over 12 bases. The CDR3 runs to 15 residues. After removal of 1 base from V and 6 bases from J, the junction contained 2 bases not matched to a gene. Germline CDR1 is SGHNT and CDR2 is YYREEE (reference sequence). This chain's CDR3 is CASSLTSGRFNEQFF. The sequenced part of the CDR3 DNA is TGTGCCAGCAGCTTGACTAGCGGGAGGTTCAATGAG.

Concerning this clone: The CDR3 end falls 3 residues outside the read, so it is completed with the germline J gene. J is TRBJ1-1 and V is TRBV7-9; D is unresolved. V was clipped by 1 base and J by 5 bases, with 8 bases between them. Germline lookup yields CDR1 SEHNR and CDR2 FQNEAQ (reference sequence). This CDR3 contains 13 residues. CDR3 bases read: TGTGCCAGCAGCTTAGATGCCCAGACTGAA. It yields the protein CASSLDAQTE. Given in full, the CDR3 is CASSLDAQTEAFF.

Of note for this clone: The read ends 3 residues before the CDR3 terminus; that terminus is restored from the germline J gene. This chain connects TRBV4-2 to TRBJ1-4; weak D call: TRBD1 (5 bases). The CDR3 runs 16 residues. From germline, CDR1 is LGHNA and CDR2 YNFKEQ. Trimming shortened V by 2 bases and J by 8 bases, and 18 bases separated the two germline ends. The CDR3 here is CASSQTMTVLGEKLFF. The sequenced part of the CDR3 DNA is TGTGCCAGCAGCCAAACTATGACAGTTCTTGGAGAAAAA.

Points on this clone: The sequence runs out 3 residues before the end of the CDR3; the remainder is reconstructed from the germline J gene. The chain carries TRBV7-2 and TRBJ2-7, with D possibly matching TRBD2 (8 bases). Germline V CDR1 and CDR2: SGHTA, FQGNSA. The CDR3 has 15 amino acids. Trimming took off 1 base at V and 6 bases at J, with 16 bases between the two ends. The sequenced part of the CDR3 DNA is TGTGCCAGCAGCTTAGGAGGGACTAGGACAGGCGAG. As protein: CASSLGGTRTGE. The full CDR3 protein reads CASSLGGTRTGEQYF.

A remark on this clone: The read finishes 3 residues shy of the CDR3 end, and the germline J gene is used to complete it. The chain employs TRBV20-1 and TRBJ1-2; 8 bases line up with TRBD1. Trimming cost V 2 bases and J 6 bases; bases outside gene matches: 8. Germline CDR1 reads DFQATT; CDR2 reads SNEGSKA (reference sequence). The CDR3 extends over 14 amino acids. The sequenced part of the CDR3 DNA is TGCAGTGCTAGACCTAGACAGGGGAACGATGGC. Protein sequence: CSARPRQGNDG. The whole CDR3 reads CSARPRQGNDGYTF.

Turning to this clone: The CDR3 end is not reached by the read, which stops 3 residues before it; the germline J gene fills it in. The chain employs TRBV5-1 and TRBJ1-6; D might be TRBD1 (5 bases). V lost 4 bases and J 0 bases, leaving 8 bases between the germline ends. Germline V gives CDR1 SGHRS, CDR2 YFSETQ. The CDR3 has 15 amino acids. The DNA read from the CDR3 is TGCGCCAGCAGCATGGACAACTCCTATAATTCACCC. Protein: CASSMDNSYNSP. The whole CDR3 region reads CASSMDNSYNSPLHF.

As regards this clone: The read gets to within 3 residues of the CDR3 end, and the germline J gene fills in the rest. The V and J genes are TRBV4-1 and TRBJ1-4; the D gene is possibly TRBD1 (5 bases). This CDR3 comprises 16 residues. The germline V gene has CDR1 MGHRA and CDR2 YSYEKL. The CDR3 here is CASSQEVISGANVLFF. The CDR3 DNA, read in part, is TGCGCCAGCAGCCAAGAGGTAATCTCTGGGGCCAACGTA.

A note on this clone: The DNA ends 3 residues before the CDR3 does, and the rest of the CDR3 is filled in from the germline J gene. The rearrangement joins TRBV2 to TRBJ2-3, with 10 bases aligning to TRBD1. Germline-derived CDR1 and CDR2 are SNHLY and FYNNEI. The CDR3 extends over 13 amino acids. The CDR3 region is CASKGQGEQPQYF. CDR3 DNA (partial): TGTGCCAGCAAAGGACAGGGGGAGCAGCCG.

On this clone: With the read ending 3 residues before the CDR3 end, the germline J gene is used to fill in that end. The V call is TRBV18, the J call TRBJ2-4; D might be TRBD2 (5 bases). This CDR3 contains 15 residues. Germline V gene lookup returns CDR1 KGHSH and CDR2 LQKENI. CDR3 DNA, as far as it was read: TGTGCCAGCTCACCGCGGGCCTCCTCTTCGGATGGT. This encodes CASSPRASSSDG. Given in full, the CDR3 is CASSPRASSSDGQYF.

A note on this clone: The CDR3 end lies 3 residues beyond the end of the read and is filled in from the germline J gene. This chain connects TRBV28 to TRBJ2-2; 7 bases are shared with TRBD2. The CDR3 is 15 residues long. V lost 4 bases, J lost 1 base, and 3 bases stayed unmatched. Germline CDR1 reads MDHEN; CDR2 reads SYDVKM. The chain's CDR3 is CASSSGTKNTGELFF. The DNA read from the CDR3 is TGTGCCAGCAGTTCCGGGACTAAGAACACCGGGGAG. Full variable domain (remainder filled in from reference TRBV28 and TRBJ2-2): DVKVTQSSRYLVKRTGEKVFLECVQDMDHENMFWYRQDPGLGLRLIYFSYDVKMKEKGDIPEGYSVSREKKERFSLILESASTNQTSMYLCASSSGTKNTGELFFGEGSRLTVL.

As concerns this clone: The read ends 3 residues before the CDR3 terminus; that terminus is restored from the germline J gene. The chain carries TRBV7-9 and TRBJ2-3; TRBD1 aligns across 8 bases. V was clipped by 5 bases and J by 1 base; unmatched bases: 5. The CDR3 runs to 15 residues. The germline V gene has CDR1 SEHNR and CDR2 FQNEAQ (reference sequence). The CDR3 DNA, read in part, is TGTGCCAGCAGCCACCCGGGACAGGGCACAGATACG. This sequence encodes CASSHPGQGTDT. The full CDR3 protein is CASSHPGQGTDTQYF. Complete variable domain (other parts from reference TRBV7-9 and TRBJ2-3): DTGVSQNPRHKITKRGQNVTFRCDPISEHNRLYWYRQTLGQGPEFLTYFQNEAQLEKSRLLSDRFSAERPKGSFSTLEIQRTEQGDSAMYLCASSHPGQGTDTQYFGPGTRLTVL.

Concerning this clone itself: With the read ending 3 residues before the CDR3 end, the germline J gene is used to fill in that end. The gene calls are TRBV6-1 and TRBJ1-4; 8 positions match TRBD1. Germline assignment: CDR1 MNHNS and CDR2 SASEGT. The CDR3 runs to 15 residues. V shed 3 bases and J 7 bases; nucleotides not matched to a gene: 7. Here the CDR3 reads CASSDYRTGSEKLFF. CDR3 bases read: TGTGCCAGCAGTGACTACAGGACAGGGAGTGAAAAA.

The CDR3 reads CASSEDGQETQYF. The sequenced part of the CDR3 DNA is TGTGCCAGCAGTGAAGACGGACAAGAGACG. V is TRBV2 and J is TRBJ2-3, with D possibly matching TRBD1 (5 bases). The read terminates 3 residues ahead of where the CDR3 ends, so the germline J gene completes it. This CDR3 comprises 13 residues. Germline CDR1 SNHLY, CDR2 FYNNEI.

Worth noting for this clone: The sequence runs out 3 residues before the end of the CDR3; the remainder is reconstructed from the germline J gene. The genes are TRBV6-1 and TRBJ2-3; no firm D call. This CDR3 has 16 residues. The V gene lost 0 bases and the J gene lost 0 bases, with 10 bases spanning the gap. CDR1 MNHNS and CDR2 SASEGT come from the germline V gene. CDR3 protein: CASSEARVRSTDTQYF. Incomplete CDR3 DNA: TGTGCCAGCAGTGAAGCTAGAGTTCGGAGCACAGATACG.

Points on this clone: The read stops 3 residues short of the end of the CDR3; the missing end is completed from the germline J gene. The chain links TRBV12-3 or TRBV12-4 to TRBJ1-1, with D perhaps matching TRBD1 (5 bases). Trimming left V 3 bases short and J 1 base short, with 12 bases between. The CDR3 runs to 15 residues. This CDR3 reads CASSFWGGGNTEAFF. CDR3 bases read: TGTGCCAGCAGTTTCTGGGGCGGCGGGAACACTGAA.